The 24 T cell receptor beta chains in this list originate from one sample, sequenced in a study of blood T cell repertoires in COVID-19. Sequenced by immunoSEQ multiplex PCR; TCRdb stores in-frame clones only, minus some. The data show approximately 150,000 clones, more than 75% seen once. Sequenced input: peripheral blood. Source of these receptors: a man aged 55 to 70 with active or convalescent COVID-19.

The chain combines TRBV9 with TRBJ1-5; 8 bases align to TRBD1. The CDR3 loop spans 15 amino acids. The junction had 6 bases not matched to a gene; V was cut back by 4 bases and J by 3 bases. Germline CDR1 is SGDLS and CDR2 is YYNGEE. The chain's CDR3 is CASSPTGANNQPQHF. The CDR3 bases are TGTGCCAGCAGCCCGACAGGGGCCAACAATCAGCCCCAGCATTTT.

The J gene is TRBJ1-2, the V gene TRBV7-9; no reliable D call. V was shortened by 1 base and J by 6 bases, with 9 bases between the two germline ends. Germline values: CDR1 SEHNR, CDR2 FQNEAQ (reference sequence). The CDR3 is 13 residues long. Here the CDR3 DNA reads TGTGCCAGCAGCTTAGAACAGTCACATGGCTACACCTTC. This sequence encodes CASSLEQSHGYTF.

The rearrangement links TRBV2 to TRBJ1-5; TRBD1 agrees at 7 bases. Germline V gene lookup returns CDR1 SNHLY and CDR2 FYNNEI. The CDR3 consists of 16 residues. The V and J ends lost 0 bases and 6 bases, in that order; junction bases with no gene match: 8. CDR3 coding DNA: TGTGCCAGCAGTGAAGCGGGCTACAGGGGTGGTCAGCCCCAGCATTTT. This gives the protein CASSEAGYRGGQPQHF.

The V and J genes are TRBV10-1 and TRBJ2-1, with 11 bases matching TRBD2. Trimming removed 3 bases from V and 7 bases from J; junction bases left unmatched: 11. Germline assignment: CDR1 WNHNN and CDR2 SYGVQD (reference sequence). The CDR3 is 17 residues long. CDR3 in amino acids: CASSDSLAGGAKNEQFF. Here the CDR3 DNA reads TGCGCCAGCAGTGATTCCTTAGCGGGGGGGGCTAAGAATGAGCAGTTCTTC.

The V gene is TRBV29-1, the J gene TRBJ1-1; D possibly corresponds to TRBD1 (5 bases). Per germline, CDR1 SQVTM and CDR2 ANQGSEA. V lost 0 bases to trimming and J lost 1 base, with 12 bases between them. This CDR3 has 15 amino acids. The CDR3 sequence is CSVEELGRGNTEAFF. The CDR3 DNA reads TGCAGCGTTGAAGAATTAGGAAGGGGGAACACTGAAGCTTTCTTT.

The rearrangement links TRBV4-1 to TRBJ2-3; TRBD2 agrees at 11 bases. Germline CDR1 is MGHRA and CDR2 is YSYEKL. With V trimmed by 3 bases and J by 8 bases, 10 bases remained unmatched. The CDR3 covers 16 residues. The CDR3 region is CASSHLAGGRMGTQYF. CDR3 DNA: TGCGCCAGCAGCCACCTAGCGGGGGGACGCATGGGTACGCAGTATTTT.

A single count supports this clone. This chain joins TRBV7-2 and TRBJ1-4; a possible D gene is TRBD1 (5 bases). With 6 bases removed from V and 4 bases from J, the gap between germline ends came to 9 bases. The germline V gene has CDR1 SGHTA and CDR2 FQGNSA. CDR3 size: 13 residues. This CDR3 reads CASSRDFNEKLFF. The DNA for the CDR3 is TGTGCCAGCAGTAGGGACTTTAATGAAAAACTGTTTTTT.

The chain couples TRBV5-1 to TRBJ1-1, with 8 nucleotides matching TRBD1. The CDR3 has 17 residues. With V trimmed by 5 bases and J by 0 bases, 12 bases remained unmatched. The V gene's germline CDR1 is SGHRS and CDR2 YFSETQ. The CDR3 nucleotides are TGCGCCAGCAGTCGGCAGGGGGCGCCGGAGGTGAACACTGAAGCTTTCTTT. Amino acids: CASSRQGAPEVNTEAFF.

V is TRBV24-1 and J is TRBJ2-1; 7 positions match TRBD2. This CDR3 comprises 14 residues. The germline V gene has CDR1 KGHDR and CDR2 SFDVKD. Unmatched junction bases numbered 11, after V lost 7 bases and J lost 9 bases. Here the CDR3 reads CATSAGTNPGEQFF. In DNA form, the CDR3 reads TGTGCCACCAGCGCCGGGACTAACCCCGGTGAGCAGTTCTTC.

CDR3 residues: CAISEQGPTEAFF. The DNA of the CDR3 is TGTGCCATCAGTGAGCAGGGGCCCACTGAAGCTTTCTTT. The J gene is TRBJ1-1, the V gene TRBV10-3; a weak D match, TRBD1 (6 bases). The CDR3 is made up of 13 amino acids. Germline CDR1 is ENHRY and CDR2 is SYGVKD. Trimming cost V 2 bases and J 4 bases, with 8 bases left between them.

The chain links TRBV5-1 to TRBJ2-5; D call uncertain. Germline CDR1 SGHRS, CDR2 YFSETQ. This CDR3 comprises 16 residues. Trimming shortened V by 0 bases and J by 5 bases, and 17 bases separated the two germline ends. The CDR3 sequence is CASSLALIGSGETQYF. The CDR3 nucleotides are TGCGCCAGCAGCTTGGCCTTGATAGGCTCCGGGGAGACCCAGTACTTC.

This CDR3 reads CASGKSAGGSYEQYF. The CDR3, as DNA: TGTGCCAGCGGAAAGTCGGCAGGGGGGAGCTACGAGCAGTACTTC. This chain joins TRBV27 and TRBJ2-7, with a possible D match to TRBD1 (7 bases). The CDR3 length is 15 residues. V was trimmed by 8 bases and J by 3 bases, leaving 20 bases between them. CDR1 and CDR2 from the germline V gene are MNHEY and SMNVEV (reference sequence).

The J gene is TRBJ1-2, the V gene TRBV7-9; 8 bases line up with TRBD1. Per germline, CDR1 SEHNR and CDR2 FQNEAQ (reference sequence). This CDR3 spans 15 amino acids. V trimming: 3 bases; J trimming: 5 bases; junction bases outside the gene matches: 8. CDR3 in amino acids: CASSFADRGTYGYTF. The CDR3 coding sequence is TGTGCCAGCAGCTTCGCCGACAGGGGAACGTATGGCTACACCTTC. The full variable domain, with the rest looked up from reference TRBV7-9 and TRBJ1-2, is DTGVSQNPRHKITKRGQNVTFRCDPISEHNRLYWYRQTLGQGPEFLTYFQNEAQLEKSRLLSDRFSAERPKGSFSTLEIQRTEQGDSAMYLCASSFADRGTYGYTFGSGTRLTVV.

The rearrangement joins TRBV19 to TRBJ2-1; D might be TRBD2 (6 bases). Germline assignment: CDR1 LNHDA and CDR2 SQIVND (reference sequence). V dropped 1 base and J dropped 8 bases, with 15 bases sitting between them. The CDR3 totals 15 residues. CDR3 DNA sequence: TGTGCCAGTAGTATAGTAGCTAGCGCTATGGATGAGCAGTTCTTC. It specifies CASSIVASAMDEQFF. Supplemented by reference TRBV19 and TRBJ2-1, the full variable domain reads DGGITQSPKYLFRKEGQNVTLSCEQNLNHDAMYWYRQDPGQGLRLIYYSQIVNDFQKGDIAEGYSVSREKKESFPLTVTSAQKNPTAFYLCASSIVASAMDEQFFGPGTRLTVL.

The chain couples TRBV13 to TRBJ2-7; D is possibly TRBD1 (6 bases). This CDR3 comprises 16 residues. CDR1 is PRHDT, CDR2 FYEKMQ, per germline (reference sequence). V was shortened by 7 bases and J by 4 bases, with 23 bases between the two germline ends. The CDR3 coding sequence is TGTGCCAGCACCAAAAGGAGGACAGATATCTTTTACGAGCAGTACTTC. The encoded protein is CASTKRRTDIFYEQYF.

The gene calls are TRBV15 and TRBJ1-2; perhaps TRBD1 as D (6 bases). CDR1 and CDR2 from the germline V gene are LNHNV and YYDKDF (reference sequence). Trimming stripped 5 bases from V and 4 bases from J, with 17 bases between. The CDR3 spans 15 residues. The CDR3 DNA sequence: TGTGCCACCAGCGGGATAAACAGGGTGGGCTATGGCTACACCTTC. Residues: CATSGINRVGYGYTF.

The chain has TRBV6-6 and TRBJ2-1; TRBD2 might be the D (6 bases). The germline gives CDR1 MNHNY, CDR2 SVGAGI (reference sequence). CDR3 length: 16 residues. Trimming cost V 6 bases and J 8 bases, with 23 bases left between them. The CDR3 DNA follows: TGTGCCAGCAGCCCTATCCGACTAGATAAATGGGATGAGCAGTTCTTC. Translated, it gives CASSPIRLDKWDEQFF.

The genes are TRBV5-1 and TRBJ1-1; no clear D. The CDR3 contains 14 residues. V lost 0 bases, J lost 4 bases, and 10 bases lay in between. Germline lookup yields CDR1 SGHRS and CDR2 YFSETQ. CDR3 sequence: CASSLGDLGTEAFF. CDR3 sequence (DNA): TGCGCCAGCAGCTTGGGAGACTTGGGCACTGAAGCTTTCTTT.

The chain recombines TRBV10-2 with TRBJ2-7; 8 nucleotides line up with TRBD1. The V segment lost 10 bases and the J segment 4 bases; nucleotides outside the gene matches: 15. Germline V gene sequence: CDR1 WSHSY, CDR2 SAAADI. The CDR3 contains 15 residues. The CDR3 bases are TGCGCCACCAGGTCCGGGACAGGTCAGAGGTACGAGCAGTACTTC. Amino acids: CATRSGTGQRYEQYF.

The CDR3 DNA sequence: TGTGCCACCTGGGGGGGACGTGGCTACACCTTC. This gives the protein CATWGGRGYTF. This sequence joins TRBV27 and TRBJ1-2; the D gene is possibly TRBD1 (5 bases). From germline, CDR1 is MNHEY and CDR2 SMNVEV (reference sequence). This CDR3 comprises 11 residues. V was trimmed by 10 bases and J by 7 bases, leaving 13 bases between them.

The chain couples TRBV19 to TRBJ2-3, with 9 bases identical to TRBD1. The trim removed 6 bases at V and 1 base at J, leaving 2 bases unmatched. The CDR3 is made up of 14 amino acids. Germline V gives CDR1 LNHDA, CDR2 SQIVND (reference sequence). CDR3 nucleotide sequence: TGTGCCAGTAGCCGGGACAGGGGCACAGATACGCAGTATTTT. Residues: CASSRDRGTDTQYF.

V gene TRBV15 combines with J gene TRBJ2-2; the match to TRBD2 covers 7 bases. The germline V gene encodes CDR1 LNHNV and CDR2 YYDKDF (reference sequence). This CDR3 spans 18 amino acids. V shed 0 bases, J shed 0 bases, and the junction held 7 bases outside the gene matches. The CDR3 is CATSRDPSGGPNTGELFF. CDR3 sequence (DNA): TGTGCCACCAGCAGAGACCCGTCGGGGGGTCCGAACACCGGGGAGCTGTTTTTT.

The J gene is TRBJ1-3, the V gene TRBV19, with TRBD1 as a possible D gene (6 bases). The CDR3 contains 15 residues. Deletions cut 1 base from V and 5 bases from J, with 12 bases between. Germline V gives CDR1 LNHDA, CDR2 SQIVND (reference sequence). CDR3 coding DNA: TGTGCCAGTAGTATAGCGCGGGGGACACGAAACACCATATATTTT. Its protein product is CASSIARGTRNTIYF.

The V gene is TRBV3-1 (or the pseudogene TRBV3-2), the J gene TRBJ2-3; D possibly corresponds to TRBD1 (6 bases). The CDR3 contains 16 residues. CDR1 is LGHDT, CDR2 YNNKEL, per germline (reference sequence). Trimming stripped 5 bases from V and 4 bases from J, with 19 bases between. CDR3 sequence (DNA): TGTGCCAGCAGCGTTCGACAGGTGACGAGCTCAGATACGCAGTATTTT. It translates to CASSVRQVTSSDTQYF.